These T cell receptor beta chains were read from a single sample in a study of T cell responses to AZD1222 COVID-19 vaccine. Produced via immunoSEQ multiplex PCR; TCRdb's table is partial and in-frame only. The repertoire consists of 140,000 to 150,000 clones, with roughly nine tenths occurring once and the leading ten covering 3.5% to 4.5%. The sample in question was peripheral blood, obtained on day 0 of AZD1222 vaccination. Source of these receptors: an adult in good health. Each CDR3 is given with its conserved first and last residue. The order of the fields is J gene, D gene, clone size, V gene, CDR3 protein, CDR3 DNA. The D gene is left open where the match is weak. Size is omitted from some rows. Given values are once, few, many or a class for expanded clones.

>TRBJ2-1|.|once|TRBV7-2
CASSLSAGRKEQFF
TGTGCCAGCAGCTTATCGGCCGGGCGAAAAGAGCAGTTCTTC
>TRBJ1-4|TRBD1|.|TRBV11-2
CASSLGAGGNEKLFF
TGTGCCAGCAGCTTAGGGGCAGGGGGTAATGAAAAACTGTTTTTT
>TRBJ1-6|.|.|TRBV6-1
CASSEILGGTPDSPLHF
TGTGCCAGCAGTGAAATATTGGGGGGGACACCGGATTCACCCCTCCACTTT
>TRBJ1-2|.|.|TRBV3-1/TRBV3-2
CASSQGKGDYGYTF
TGTGCCAGCAGCCAAGGCAAGGGGGACTATGGCTACACCTTC
>TRBJ1-1|.|.|TRBV27
CASSSPMSTEAFF
TGTGCCAGCAGTTCCCCCATGAGCACTGAAGCTTTCTTT
>TRBJ2-1|.|.|TRBV27
CASSPGTVYNEQFF
TGTGCCAGCAGCCCCGGGACTGTGTACAATGAGCAGTTCTTC
>TRBJ2-7|TRBD1|.|TRBV9
CASSPQDRAWHEQYF
TGTGCCAGCAGCCCACAGGACAGGGCATGGCACGAGCAGTACTTC
>TRBJ2-7|.|.|TRBV3-1/TRBV3-2
CASSQRTAYEQYF
TGTGCCAGCAGCCAAAGGACAGCCTACGAGCAGTACTTC
>TRBJ1-1|.|once|TRBV3-1/TRBV3-2
CASRGTADEAFF
TGTGCCAGCAGGGGGACTGCCGATGAAGCTTTCTTT
>TRBJ1-2|TRBD1|.|TRBV7-2
CASSPNTGVYGYTF
TGTGCCAGCAGCCCCAATACAGGGGTATATGGCTACACCTTC
>TRBJ2-5|TRBD2|.|TRBV6-1
CASRETGNGLARETQYF
TGTGCCAGCAGAGAAACAGGGAACGGACTAGCGCGGGAGACCCAGTACTTC
>TRBJ2-3|.|.|TRBV6-5
CASSKRQTPTDTQYF
TGTGCCAGCAGTAAGCGACAGACTCCCACAGATACGCAGTATTTT
>TRBJ1-2|TRBD1|.|TRBV5-4
CASSIGTGGGYGYTF
TGTGCCAGCAGCATCGGGACAGGGGGCGGCTATGGCTACACCTTC
>TRBJ1-5|TRBD1|.|TRBV6-2/TRBV6-3
CASSYTLGTAGQPQHF
TGTGCCAGCAGTTACACCCTAGGGACAGCGGGGCAGCCCCAGCATTTT
>TRBJ2-5|.|.|TRBV2
CASTLQYETQYF
TGTGCCAGCACCTTGCAGTACGAGACCCAGTACTTC
>TRBJ1-4|.|.|TRBV10-3
CAISAAPGSEKLFF
TGTGCCATCAGTGCGGCACCCGGGAGTGAAAAACTGTTTTTT
>TRBJ2-7|.|.|TRBV18
CASSPAQDEQYF
TGTGCCAGCTCACCGGCCCAGGACGAGCAGTACTTC
>TRBJ2-7|.|.|TRBV9
CASSVGSETYEQYF
TGTGCCAGCAGCGTAGGTTCGGAGACCTACGAGCAGTACTTC
>TRBJ2-7|.|.|TRBV4-3
CASSLKGQGPHEQYF
TGCGCCAGCAGCCTCAAAGGGCAGGGTCCCCACGAGCAGTACTTC
>TRBJ2-1|.|once|TRBV11-3
CASSRAGALVNEQFF
TGTGCCAGCAGCAGGGCAGGGGCTCTGGTTAATGAGCAGTTCTTC
>TRBJ2-7|TRBD1|.|TRBV3-1/TRBV3-2
CASSQVSPTGDPYEQYF
TGTGCCAGCAGCCAAGTCTCCCCGACAGGGGATCCCTACGAGCAGTACTTC
>TRBJ2-1|.|once|TRBV6-5
CASSYSSYNEQFF
TGTGCCAGCAGTTACTCCTCCTACAATGAGCAGTTCTTC
>TRBJ2-3|.|.|TRBV12-5
CASGKGNTDTQYF
TGTGCTAGTGGTAAGGGGAACACAGATACGCAGTATTTT
>TRBJ1-1|TRBD1|.|TRBV5-4
CASSSGQGGKNTEAFF
TGTGCCAGCAGCTCCGGACAGGGCGGGAAGAACACTGAAGCTTTCTTT
>TRBJ1-5|.|.|TRBV6-2/TRBV6-3
CASSYGGRVEPQHF
TGTGCCAGCAGTTACGGAGGCAGGGTCGAGCCCCAGCATTTT
>TRBJ2-7|.|.|TRBV29-1
CSVHLTRGEQYF
TGCAGCGTTCACCTTACACGCGGCGAGCAGTACTTC
>TRBJ1-2|TRBD1|.|TRBV13
CASSQRTGRASGYTF
TGTGCCAGCAGCCAACGGACAGGACGCGCCTCAGGCTACACCTTC
>TRBJ1-6|.|.|TRBV9
CASSVSYMNSPLHF
TGTGCCAGCTCCGTGTCTTATATGAATTCACCCCTCCACTTT
>TRBJ2-7|.|.|TRBV7-3
CASSLNGLYEQYF
TGTGCCAGCAGCTTGAACGGACTCTACGAGCAGTACTTC
>TRBJ2-1|TRBD2|.|TRBV7-9
CASSPSSGEGQVEQFF
TGTGCCAGCAGCCCAAGTTCGGGGGAGGGCCAGGTTGAGCAGTTCTTC
>TRBJ2-1|.|.|TRBV6-5
CASAVNNEQFF
TGTGCCAGCGCGGTGAACAATGAGCAGTTCTTC
>TRBJ2-5|TRBD2|.|TRBV6-2/TRBV6-3
CASSYGTRGETQYF
TGTGCCAGCAGTTACGGGACTAGGGGGGAGACCCAGTACTTC